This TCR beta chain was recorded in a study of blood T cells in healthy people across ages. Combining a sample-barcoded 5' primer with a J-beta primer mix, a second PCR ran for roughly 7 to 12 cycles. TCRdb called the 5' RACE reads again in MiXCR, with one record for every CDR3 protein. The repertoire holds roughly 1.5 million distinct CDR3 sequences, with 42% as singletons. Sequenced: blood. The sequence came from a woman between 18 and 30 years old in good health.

The CDR3 DNA sequence: TGTGCCAGCAGCCTGAAGAGGGCCGGCGATCAGCCCCAGCATTTT. This encodes CASSLKRAGDQPQHF. The V and J genes are TRBV6-1 and TRBJ1-5; D is unresolved. The CDR3 spans 15 residues. Germline values: CDR1 MNHNS, CDR2 SASEGT. Trimming cost V 6 bases and J 5 bases, with 17 bases left between them.